The 3 T cell receptor beta chains reported below all come from one sample, sequenced in a study of OX40 agonist ivuxolimab in advanced cancers. Assay: immunoSEQ multiplex PCR; the TCRdb copy retains only in-frame clones and omits some. This sample has about 42,000 clones, with roughly 86% found just once. The specimen comprised CD4+ or CD8+ T cells sorted from blood, sampled in a trial of the OX40 agonist ivuxolimab. These receptors originate from an adult with an advanced solid tumor such as melanoma, head and neck, liver or kidney cancer.

The chain uses TRBV5-1 and TRBJ2-1; possible D gene TRBD2, 5 bases. The CDR3 has 14 residues. The V end was cut by 3 bases, the J end by 3 bases, with 10 bases between. The germline gives CDR1 SGHRS, CDR2 YFSETQ. The CDR3 is CASSSGIDYNEQFF. The CDR3 region has the DNA TGCGCCAGCAGCTCCGGGATCGACTACAATGAGCAGTTCTTC.

By frequency in the sample, this clone is medium-sized. The chain links TRBV7-2 to TRBJ1-1; D unresolved. Germline CDR1 and CDR2: SGHTA and FQGNSA. The CDR3 has 13 amino acids. V was pared by 4 bases and J by 1 base, with 7 bases between. The CDR3 bases are TGTGCCAGCAGCTACGACCCGAACACTGAAGCTTTCTTT. Amino acid sequence: CASSYDPNTEAFF.

The J gene is TRBJ2-7, the V gene TRBV12-2; the table assigns TRBD1, which was not confirmed against the DNA. TRBV12-2 is classified as a pseudogene. There are 15 residues in the CDR3. DNA for the CDR3: TGTGCAAGTCGCTTAGCAGACAGATCAAAATCCGAGCAGTACGTC. Protein: CASRLADRSKSEQYV.